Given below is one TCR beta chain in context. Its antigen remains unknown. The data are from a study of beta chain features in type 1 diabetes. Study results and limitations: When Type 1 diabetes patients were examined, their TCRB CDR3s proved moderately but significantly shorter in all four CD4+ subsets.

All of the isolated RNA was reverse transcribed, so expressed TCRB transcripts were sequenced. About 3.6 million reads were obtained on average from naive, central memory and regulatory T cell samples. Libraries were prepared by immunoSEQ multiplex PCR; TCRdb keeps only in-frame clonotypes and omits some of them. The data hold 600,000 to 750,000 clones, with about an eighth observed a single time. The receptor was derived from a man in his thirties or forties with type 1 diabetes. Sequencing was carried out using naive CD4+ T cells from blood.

CDR3 in amino acids: CASSSSYSNQPQHF. The CDR3 nucleotides are TGTGCCAGCAGCTCCTCGTATAGCAATCAGCCCCAGCATTTT. The gene calls are TRBV5-4 and TRBJ1-5; no reliable D call. V was cut by 3 bases and J by 0 bases, with 7 bases left in between. Germline V gives CDR1 SGHNT, CDR2 YYREEE (reference sequence). There are 14 residues in the CDR3.